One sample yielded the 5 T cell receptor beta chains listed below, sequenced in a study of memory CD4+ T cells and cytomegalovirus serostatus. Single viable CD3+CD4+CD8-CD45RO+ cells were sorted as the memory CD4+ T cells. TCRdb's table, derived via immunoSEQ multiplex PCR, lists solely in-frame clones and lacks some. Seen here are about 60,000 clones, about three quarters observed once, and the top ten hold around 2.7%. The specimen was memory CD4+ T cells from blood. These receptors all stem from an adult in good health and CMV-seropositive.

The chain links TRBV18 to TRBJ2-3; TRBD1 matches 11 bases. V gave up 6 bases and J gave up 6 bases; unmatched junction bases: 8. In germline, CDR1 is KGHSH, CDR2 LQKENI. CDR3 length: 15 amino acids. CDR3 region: CASSTGTGGMDTQYF. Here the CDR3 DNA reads TGTGCCAGCTCGACCGGGACAGGGGGGATGGATACGCAGTATTTT. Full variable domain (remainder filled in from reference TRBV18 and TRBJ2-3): NAGVMQNPRHLVRRRGQEARLRCSPMKGHSHVYWYRQLPEEGLKFMVYLQKENIIDESGMPKERFSAEFPKEGPSILRIQQVVRGDSAAYFCASSTGTGGMDTQYFGPGTRLTVL.

CDR3: CASWVAGAKQYF. CDR3 coding DNA: TGTGCCAGCTGGGTAGCGGGAGCAAAGCAGTACTTC. This rearrangement joins TRBV6-1 to TRBJ2-7; 9 bases fit TRBD2. J lost 8 bases, V lost 8 bases, and 7 bases had no gene match. The CDR3 runs to 12 residues. The germline V gene encodes CDR1 MNHNS and CDR2 SASEGT.

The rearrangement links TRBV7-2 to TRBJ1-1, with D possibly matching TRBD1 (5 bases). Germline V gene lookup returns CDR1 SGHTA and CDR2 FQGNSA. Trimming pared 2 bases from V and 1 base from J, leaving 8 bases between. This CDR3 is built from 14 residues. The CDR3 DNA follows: TGTGCCAGCAGCTTACAGGGAGGGAACACTGAAGCTTTCTTT. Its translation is CASSLQGGNTEAFF.

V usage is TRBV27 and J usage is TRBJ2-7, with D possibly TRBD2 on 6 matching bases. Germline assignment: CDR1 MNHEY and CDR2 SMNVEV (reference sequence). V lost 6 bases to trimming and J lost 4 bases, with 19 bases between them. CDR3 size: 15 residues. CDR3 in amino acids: CASSRPWGTHYEQYF. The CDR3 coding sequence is TGTGCCAGCAGCCGACCCTGGGGGACTCATTACGAGCAGTACTTC.

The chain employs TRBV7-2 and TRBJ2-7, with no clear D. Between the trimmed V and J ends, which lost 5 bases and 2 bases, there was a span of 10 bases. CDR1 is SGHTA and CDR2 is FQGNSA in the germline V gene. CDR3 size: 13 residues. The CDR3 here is CASSQGPAYEQYF. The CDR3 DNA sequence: TGTGCCAGCAGCCAAGGACCGGCCTACGAGCAGTACTTC.